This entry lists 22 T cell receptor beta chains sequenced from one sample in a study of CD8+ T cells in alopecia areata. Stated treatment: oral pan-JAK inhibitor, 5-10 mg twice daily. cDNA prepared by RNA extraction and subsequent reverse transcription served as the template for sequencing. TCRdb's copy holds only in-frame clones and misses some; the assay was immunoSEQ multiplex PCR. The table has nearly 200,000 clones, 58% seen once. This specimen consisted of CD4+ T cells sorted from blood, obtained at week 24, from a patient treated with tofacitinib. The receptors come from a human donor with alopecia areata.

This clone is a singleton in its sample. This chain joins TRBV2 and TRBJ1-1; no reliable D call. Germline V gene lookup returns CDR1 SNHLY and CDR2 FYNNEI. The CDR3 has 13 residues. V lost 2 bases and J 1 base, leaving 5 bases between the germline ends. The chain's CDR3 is CASSERWNTEAFF. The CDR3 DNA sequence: TGTGCCAGCAGTGAAAGGTGGAACACTGAAGCTTTCTTT. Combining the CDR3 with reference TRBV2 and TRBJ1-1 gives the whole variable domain EPEVTQTPSHQVTQMGQEVILRCVPISNHLYFYWYRQILGQKVEFLVSFYNNEISEKSEIFDDQFSVERPDGSNFTLKIRSTKLEDSAMYFCASSERWNTEAFFGQGTRLTVV.

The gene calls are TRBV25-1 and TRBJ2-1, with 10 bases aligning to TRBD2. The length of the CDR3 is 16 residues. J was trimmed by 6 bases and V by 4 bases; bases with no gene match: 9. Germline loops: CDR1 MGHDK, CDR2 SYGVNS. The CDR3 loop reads CASSVLAGASSNEQFF. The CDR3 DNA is TGTGCCAGCAGTGTCCTAGCGGGGGCCTCTAGCAATGAGCAGTTCTTC.

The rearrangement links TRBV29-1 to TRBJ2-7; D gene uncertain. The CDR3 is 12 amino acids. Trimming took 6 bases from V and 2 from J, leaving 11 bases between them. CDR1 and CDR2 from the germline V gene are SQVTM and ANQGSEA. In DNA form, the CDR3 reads TGCAGCGTCTCGACTCAAACCTACGAGCAGTACTTC. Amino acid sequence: CSVSTQTYEQYF.

CDR3 sequence reads: CASSSYLTSSNEQFF. CDR3 in DNA: TGCGCCAGCAGCTCTTACTTGACTAGTTCCAATGAGCAGTTCTTC. The rearrangement uses TRBV5-1 and TRBJ2-1; TRBD2 might be the D (6 bases). The ends were cut back, 3 bases at V and 6 bases at J, with 16 bases in the middle. The CDR3 covers 15 residues. Germline-derived CDR1 and CDR2 are SGHRS and YFSETQ.

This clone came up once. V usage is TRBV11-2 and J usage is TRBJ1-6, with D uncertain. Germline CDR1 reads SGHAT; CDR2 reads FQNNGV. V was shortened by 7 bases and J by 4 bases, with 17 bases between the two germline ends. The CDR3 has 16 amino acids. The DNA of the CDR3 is TGTGCCAGCAAACGTACCGGCACAAATTATAATTCACCCCTCCACTTT. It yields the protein CASKRTGTNYNSPLHF. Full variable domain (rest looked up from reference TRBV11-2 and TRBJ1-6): EAGVAQSPRYKIIEKRQSVAFWCNPISGHATLYWYQQILGQGPKLLIQFQNNGVVDDSQLPKDRFSAERLKGVDSTLKIQPAKLEDSAVYLCASKRTGTNYNSPLHFGNGTRLTVT.

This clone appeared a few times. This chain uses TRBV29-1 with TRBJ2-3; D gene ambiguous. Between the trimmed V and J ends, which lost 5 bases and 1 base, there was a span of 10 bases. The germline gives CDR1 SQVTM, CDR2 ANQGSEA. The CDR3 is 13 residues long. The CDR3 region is CSVCPRGTDTQYF. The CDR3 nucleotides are TGCAGCGTTTGTCCAAGAGGCACAGATACGCAGTATTTT.

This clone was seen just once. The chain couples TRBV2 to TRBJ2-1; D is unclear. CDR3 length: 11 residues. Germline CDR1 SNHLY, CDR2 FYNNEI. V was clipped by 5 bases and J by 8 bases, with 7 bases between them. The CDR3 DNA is TGTGCCAGCAGTAAGTACGATGAGCAGTTCTTC. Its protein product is CASSKYDEQFF.

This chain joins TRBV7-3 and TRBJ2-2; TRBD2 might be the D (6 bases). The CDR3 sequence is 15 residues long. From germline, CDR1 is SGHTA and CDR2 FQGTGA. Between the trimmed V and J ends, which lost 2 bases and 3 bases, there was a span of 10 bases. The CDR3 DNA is TGTGCCAGCAGCTTAGTACTAGCCGACACCGGGGAGCTGTTTTTT. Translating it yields CASSLVLADTGELFF.

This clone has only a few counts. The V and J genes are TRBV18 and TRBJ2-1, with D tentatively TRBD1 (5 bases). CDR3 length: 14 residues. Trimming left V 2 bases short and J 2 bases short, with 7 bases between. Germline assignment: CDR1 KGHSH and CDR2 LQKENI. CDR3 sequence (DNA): TGTGCCAGCTCACCAGGGGCCCCCTACAATGAGCAGTTCTTC. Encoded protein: CASSPGAPYNEQFF.

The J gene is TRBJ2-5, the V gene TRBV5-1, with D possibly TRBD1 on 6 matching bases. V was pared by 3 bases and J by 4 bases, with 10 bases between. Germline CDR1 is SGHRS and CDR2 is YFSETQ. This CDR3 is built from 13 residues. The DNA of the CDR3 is TGCGCCAGCAGCTCTCAGGGGCGAGAGACCCAGTACTTC. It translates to CASSSQGRETQYF. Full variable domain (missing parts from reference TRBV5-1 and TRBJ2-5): KAGVTQTPRYLIKTRGQQVTLSCSPISGHRSVSWYQQTPGQGLQFLFEYFSETQRNKGNFPGRFSGRQFSNSRSEMNVSTLELGDSALYLCASSSQGRETQYFGPGTRLLVL.

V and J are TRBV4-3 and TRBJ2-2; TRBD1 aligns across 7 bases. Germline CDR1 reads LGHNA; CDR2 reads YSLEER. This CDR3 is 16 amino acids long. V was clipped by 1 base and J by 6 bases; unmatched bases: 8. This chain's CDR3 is CASSQGRFTGAGELFF. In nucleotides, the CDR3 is TGCGCCAGCAGCCAAGGCCGTTTCACAGGGGCCGGGGAGCTGTTTTTT.

CDR3 protein: CASSPWTGRGANVLTF. The CDR3 DNA is TGCGCCAGCAGCCCCTGGACAGGACGTGGGGCCAACGTCCTGACTTTC. This chain connects TRBV5-1 to TRBJ2-6; 7 positions agree with TRBD1. J was trimmed by 3 bases and V by 4 bases; bases with no gene match: 7. From germline, CDR1 is SGHRS and CDR2 YFSETQ. The CDR3 is 16 residues long.

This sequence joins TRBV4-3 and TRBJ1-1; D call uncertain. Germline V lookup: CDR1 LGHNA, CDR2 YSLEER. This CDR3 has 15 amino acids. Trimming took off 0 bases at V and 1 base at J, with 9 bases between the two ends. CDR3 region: CASSQDFSKNTEAFF. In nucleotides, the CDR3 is TGCGCCAGCAGCCAAGATTTTTCAAAGAACACTGAAGCTTTCTTT.

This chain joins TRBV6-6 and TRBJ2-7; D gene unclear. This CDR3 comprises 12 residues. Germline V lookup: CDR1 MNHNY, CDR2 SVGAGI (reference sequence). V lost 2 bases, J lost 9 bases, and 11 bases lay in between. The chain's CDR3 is CASSYGGPRQYF. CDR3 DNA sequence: TGTGCCAGCAGTTACGGTGGGCCACGGCAGTACTTC.

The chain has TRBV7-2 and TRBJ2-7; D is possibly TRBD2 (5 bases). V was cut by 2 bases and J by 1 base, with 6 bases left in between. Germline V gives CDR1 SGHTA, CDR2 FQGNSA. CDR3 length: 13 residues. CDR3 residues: CASSLRLSYEQYF. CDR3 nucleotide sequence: TGTGCCAGCAGCTTAAGACTATCCTACGAGCAGTACTTC.

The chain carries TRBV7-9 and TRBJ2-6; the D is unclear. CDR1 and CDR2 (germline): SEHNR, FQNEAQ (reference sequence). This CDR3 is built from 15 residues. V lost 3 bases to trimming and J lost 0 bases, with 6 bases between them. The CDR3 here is CASSFRTSGANVLTF. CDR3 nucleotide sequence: TGTGCCAGCAGCTTTCGTACCTCTGGGGCCAACGTCCTGACTTTC.

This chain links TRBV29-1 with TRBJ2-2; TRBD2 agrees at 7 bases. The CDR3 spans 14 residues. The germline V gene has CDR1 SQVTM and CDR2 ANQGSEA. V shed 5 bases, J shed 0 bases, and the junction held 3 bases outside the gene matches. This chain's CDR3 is CSVLGTTNTGELFF. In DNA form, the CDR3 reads TGCAGCGTTCTCGGGACTACGAACACCGGGGAGCTGTTTTTT.

DNA for the CDR3: TGTGCCAGCTCACCACAACCTACGAAGGCGCAGTATTTT. Its translation: CASSPQPTKAQYF. The chain carries TRBV18 and TRBJ2-3; no definite D call. Germline V gene lookup returns CDR1 KGHSH and CDR2 LQKENI. CDR3 size: 13 residues. Trimming stripped 1 base from V and 10 bases from J, with 12 bases between. The variable domain in full, completed from reference TRBV18 and TRBJ2-3, reads NAGVMQNPRHLVRRRGQEARLRCSPMKGHSHVYWYRQLPEEGLKFMVYLQKENIIDESGMPKERFSAEFPKEGPSILRIQQVVRGDSAAYFCASSPQPTKAQYFGPGTRLTVL.

The CDR3 coding sequence is TGTGCCACCAGCAGAGATTATAAGCAAACCTACGAGCAGTACTTC. Translated, it gives CATSRDYKQTYEQYF. The V gene is TRBV15, the J gene TRBJ2-7; D is uncertain. The germline V gene encodes CDR1 LNHNV and CDR2 YYDKDF (reference sequence). The CDR3 loop spans 15 amino acids. V was trimmed by 0 bases and J by 2 bases, leaving 11 bases between them. Supplemented by reference TRBV15 and TRBJ2-7, the full variable domain reads DAMVIQNPRYQVTQFGKPVTLSCSQTLNHNVMYWYQQKSSQAPKLLFHYYDKDFNNEADTPDNFQSRRPNTSFCFLDIRSPGLGDTAMYLCATSRDYKQTYEQYFGPGTRLTVT.

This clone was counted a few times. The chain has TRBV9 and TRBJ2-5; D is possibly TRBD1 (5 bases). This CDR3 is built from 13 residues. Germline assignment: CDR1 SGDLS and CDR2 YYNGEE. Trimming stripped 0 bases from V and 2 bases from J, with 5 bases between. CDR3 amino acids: CASSVGQQETQYF. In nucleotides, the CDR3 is TGTGCCAGCAGCGTAGGACAGCAAGAGACCCAGTACTTC.

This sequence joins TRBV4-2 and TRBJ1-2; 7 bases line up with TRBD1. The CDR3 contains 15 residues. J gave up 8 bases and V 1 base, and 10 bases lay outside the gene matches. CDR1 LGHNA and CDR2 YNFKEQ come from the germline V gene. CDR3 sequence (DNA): TGTGCCAGCAGCCAAGTCACAGGGGTGGGTGGCGGCTACACCTTC. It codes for CASSQVTGVGGGYTF.

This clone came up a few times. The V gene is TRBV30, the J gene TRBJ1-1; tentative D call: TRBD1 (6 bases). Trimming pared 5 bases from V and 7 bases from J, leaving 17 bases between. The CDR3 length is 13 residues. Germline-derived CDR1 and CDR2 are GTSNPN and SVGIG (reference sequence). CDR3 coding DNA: TGTGCCTGGCGGGGGGGCGGGTTAGGTGAAGCTTTCTTT. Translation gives CAWRGGGLGEAFF.